The 29 T cell receptor beta chains presented below share a single source sample, sequenced in a study of blood T cell repertoires in COVID-19. Using immunoSEQ multiplex PCR, the repertoire was profiled, and TCRdb retains in-frame clones only, with some absent. The sample contains approximately 150,000 clones, 80% to 90% of which appear only once. Sequencing used peripheral blood. All receptors derive from a woman in her fifties or sixties with active COVID-19.

This sequence joins TRBV15 and TRBJ2-2; 7 bases align to TRBD2. The CDR3 spans 15 residues. With V trimmed by 3 bases and J by 3 bases, 4 bases remained unmatched. The V gene's germline CDR1 is LNHNV and CDR2 YYDKDF (reference sequence). The CDR3 DNA reads as TGTGCCACCAGCAGTTCTAGCGGATACACCGGGGAGCTGTTTTTT. Protein product: CATSSSSGYTGELFF.

The chain is built from TRBV3-1 (or the pseudogene TRBV3-2) and TRBJ2-7; 11 bases agree with TRBD2. The CDR3 sequence is 16 residues long. Germline V gene sequence: CDR1 LGHDT, CDR2 YNNKEL (reference sequence). The trim removed 4 bases at V and 3 bases at J, leaving 8 bases unmatched. The DNA for the CDR3 is TGTGCCAGCAGCCTAACTAGCGGGAGATTCGTCTACGAGCAGTACTTC. Its protein product is CASSLTSGRFVYEQYF.

This chain connects TRBV23-1 to TRBJ2-7; unclear D gene. TRBV23-1 is labeled an ORF, and its function is uncertain. Trimming pared 0 bases from V and 2 bases from J, leaving 14 bases between. The CDR3 extends over 16 amino acids. This chain's CDR3 is CASSQSARHITYEQYF. The DNA of the CDR3 is TGCGCCAGCAGTCAATCCGCCAGGCATATTACCTACGAGCAGTACTTC.

The J gene is TRBJ2-1, the V gene TRBV7-2; 10 nucleotides match TRBD2. V was clipped by 3 bases and J by 8 bases; unmatched bases: 7. Germline CDR1 reads SGHTA; CDR2 reads FQGNSA. The CDR3 extends over 15 amino acids. The CDR3 loop reads CASSFLAGEAHEQFF. The CDR3 nucleotides read TGTGCCAGCAGCTTCCTAGCGGGAGAGGCCCATGAGCAGTTCTTC. Full variable domain (outside the CDR3, taken from reference TRBV7-2 and TRBJ2-1): GAGVSQSPSNKVTEKGKDVELRCDPISGHTALYWYRQSLGQGLEFLIYFQGNSAPDKSGLPSDRFSAERTGGSVSTLTIQRTQQEDSAVYLCASSFLAGEAHEQFFGPGTRLTVL.

This clone occurred once. The gene calls are TRBV27 and TRBJ2-3; the match to TRBD1 covers 7 bases. V lost 6 bases to trimming and J lost 0 bases; unmatched junction nucleotides: 6. The CDR3 contains 15 residues. From germline, CDR1 is MNHEY and CDR2 SMNVEV (reference sequence). This CDR3 reads CASSIQGMSTDTQYF. Written as DNA, the CDR3 is TGTGCCAGCAGCATACAGGGGATGAGCACAGATACGCAGTATTTT.

V gene TRBV15 combines with J gene TRBJ2-7; 7 nucleotides align to TRBD1. There are 14 residues in the CDR3. The V and J ends lost 4 bases and 3 bases, in that order; junction bases with no gene match: 6. Germline CDR1 and CDR2: LNHNV and YYDKDF (reference sequence). This chain's CDR3 is CATSNAQGYYEQYF. The CDR3 nucleotides are TGTGCCACCAGCAACGCACAGGGGTACTACGAGCAGTACTTC.

The chain has TRBV6-6 and TRBJ1-2; weak D call: TRBD1 (6 bases). The CDR3 runs 13 residues. CDR1 is MNHNY, CDR2 SVGAGI, per germline (reference sequence). V was cut by 6 bases and J by 6 bases, with 14 bases left in between. The CDR3, as DNA: TGTGCCAGCAGCCGGGACACGACGGATGGCTACACCTTC. The encoded protein is CASSRDTTDGYTF.

The chain carries TRBV29-1 and TRBJ1-1, with no clear D. The CDR3 is 10 amino acids. The germline gives CDR1 SQVTM, CDR2 ANQGSEA. V was clipped by 6 bases and J by 7 bases, with 9 bases between them. CDR3 bases: TGCAGCGTGCAGGATCTTGAAGCTTTCTTT. This codes for CSVQDLEAFF.

The chain has TRBV4-1 and TRBJ2-7; tentative D call: TRBD2 (6 bases). Germline CDR1 reads MGHRA; CDR2 reads YSYEKL. This CDR3 is built from 15 residues. Trimming removed 0 bases from V and 6 bases from J, with 15 bases in between. DNA for the CDR3: TGCGCCAGCAGCCAAGATTGGGGGAGGCCGGTCGAGCAGTACTTC. Its protein is CASSQDWGRPVEQYF.

The chain is built from TRBV24-1 and TRBJ1-5; TRBD1 matches 7 bases. Germline CDR1 reads KGHDR; CDR2 reads SFDVKD. The CDR3 spans 13 residues. V was pared by 10 bases and J by 1 base, with 3 bases of the junction left unmatched. The CDR3 reads CATAGGSNQPQHF. In DNA form, the CDR3 reads TGTGCCACTGCAGGGGGGAGCAATCAGCCCCAGCATTTT.

The chain combines TRBV6-5 with TRBJ2-5; 7 nucleotides align to TRBD1. The V gene's germline CDR1 is MNHEY and CDR2 SVGAGI. Trimming cost V 6 bases and J 5 bases; bases outside gene matches: 3. This CDR3 is built from 12 residues. The CDR3 protein is CASSHRGETQYF. The CDR3 bases are TGTGCCAGCAGCCACAGGGGTGAGACCCAGTACTTC.

This rearrangement joins TRBV7-9 to TRBJ1-1; 9 bases align to TRBD1. Per the germline V gene, CDR1 is SEHNR and CDR2 is FQNEAQ (reference sequence). J gave up 5 bases and V 5 bases, and 6 bases lay outside the gene matches. This CDR3 spans 14 amino acids. In DNA form, the CDR3 reads TGTGCCAGCAGCCACGACAGGGGGGGGACTGAAGCTTTCTTT. Its protein is CASSHDRGGTEAFF.

The rearrangement uses TRBV28 and TRBJ2-3; 7 bases agree with TRBD2. This CDR3 comprises 18 residues. The V and J ends lost 3 bases and 2 bases, in that order; junction bases with no gene match: 14. Germline CDR1 and CDR2: MDHEN and SYDVKM. The CDR3 loop is CASSFIWGGNLPTDTQYF. For the CDR3, the DNA is TGTGCCAGCAGTTTTATTTGGGGGGGGAATCTACCCACAGATACGCAGTATTTT.

The chain joins TRBV7-9 to TRBJ2-7; D may be TRBD1 (6 bases). V dropped 4 bases and J dropped 2 bases, with 18 bases sitting between them. In germline, CDR1 is SEHNR, CDR2 FQNEAQ (reference sequence). CDR3 length: 16 amino acids. CDR3 residues: CASSSATGTLTYEQYF. CDR3 nucleotides: TGTGCCAGCAGCTCCGCCACTGGGACACTCACCTACGAGCAGTACTTC.

J is TRBJ1-6 and V is TRBV18, with 7 bases identical to TRBD1. The CDR3 totals 15 residues. The J segment lost 7 bases and the V segment lost 4 bases, leaving 7 bases of the junction unmatched. The germline gives CDR1 KGHSH, CDR2 LQKENI. The CDR3 DNA follows: TGTGCCAGCTCACTAGGGGGACAGCAGAATTCACCCCTCCACTTT. Residues: CASSLGGQQNSPLHF. Variable domain in full (rest from reference TRBV18 and TRBJ1-6): NAGVMQNPRHLVRRRGQEARLRCSPMKGHSHVYWYRQLPEEGLKFMVYLQKENIIDESGMPKERFSAEFPKEGPSILRIQQVVRGDSAAYFCASSLGGQQNSPLHFGNGTRLTVT.

V usage is TRBV19 and J usage is TRBJ2-4; possibly TRBD1 for D (6 bases). Germline CDR1 is LNHDA and CDR2 is SQIVND (reference sequence). V dropped 5 bases and J dropped 1 base, with 12 bases sitting between them. The CDR3 totals 15 residues. The CDR3, as DNA: TGTGCCAGTAGTCCAGGGGCAGGGGCCAAAAACATTCAGTACTTC. It is translated as CASSPGAGAKNIQYF.

The DNA of the CDR3 is TGTGCCAGCAGCGCTACAGGGTCCTACGAGCAGTACTTC. Encoded protein: CASSATGSYEQYF. The rearrangement links TRBV7-6 to TRBJ2-7, with D perhaps matching TRBD1 (6 bases). The CDR3 covers 13 residues. Germline CDR1 and CDR2: SGHVS and FNYEAQ. Trimming left V 5 bases short and J 1 base short, with 9 bases between.

CDR3 sequence: CASSSTGTSGLNEQFF. CDR3 nucleotides: TGTGCCAGCAGTTCTACCGGGACTAGCGGGCTCAATGAGCAGTTCTTC. This chain links TRBV28 with TRBJ2-1, with TRBD2 identical over 12 bases. The CDR3 is 16 residues long. J was trimmed by 6 bases and V by 4 bases; bases with no gene match: 7. The germline gives CDR1 MDHEN, CDR2 SYDVKM.

This chain uses TRBV7-2 with TRBJ2-2; possible D gene TRBD2, 6 bases. The CDR3 runs to 17 residues. Germline V gene data show CDR1 as SGHTA and CDR2 as FQGNSA. V lost 5 bases, J lost 2 bases, and 18 bases lay in between. The CDR3 DNA sequence: TGTGCCAGCAGCAATTGGGGGGTAGGAGGAAACACCGGGGAGCTGTTTTTT. This encodes CASSNWGVGGNTGELFF.

J is TRBJ2-2 and V is TRBV27; 7 bases map to TRBD1. The CDR3 has 14 residues. V trimming: 4 bases; J trimming: 6 bases; junction bases outside the gene matches: 5. Germline V gene lookup returns CDR1 MNHEY and CDR2 SMNVEV (reference sequence). The CDR3 nucleotides read TGTGCCAGCAGTTCCTGGCAGGGGGCCGGGGAGCTGTTTTTT. Translating it yields CASSSWQGAGELFF.

This clone was observed a single time. CDR3 sequence: CATSRLDRSSGNTIYF. The CDR3 region has the DNA TGTGCCACCAGCAGACTAGACAGGAGCTCTGGAAACACCATATATTTT. The rearrangement links TRBV15 to TRBJ1-3; TRBD1 might be the D (6 bases). The CDR3 has 16 amino acids. V lost 2 bases and J 0 bases, leaving 11 bases between the germline ends. In germline, CDR1 is LNHNV, CDR2 YYDKDF (reference sequence).

The V gene is TRBV19, the J gene TRBJ2-1; TRBD2 matches 8 bases. Germline V CDR1 and CDR2: LNHDA, SQIVND (reference sequence). The CDR3 runs 16 residues. V shed 3 bases and J 6 bases; nucleotides not matched to a gene: 10. The CDR3 coding sequence is TGTGCCAGTAGTATGGTGGGGGGACTAGTGGGCAATGAGCAGTTCTTC. It translates to CASSMVGGLVGNEQFF.

The chain recombines TRBV29-1 with TRBJ2-2; weak D call: TRBD2 (6 bases). Germline V gives CDR1 SQVTM, CDR2 ANQGSEA. The CDR3 sequence is 12 residues long. The V gene lost 6 bases and the J gene lost 6 bases, with 11 bases spanning the gap. The CDR3 sequence is CSVPEGPGELFF. The CDR3 nucleotides are TGCAGCGTCCCGGAGGGCCCCGGGGAGCTGTTTTTT.

V gene TRBV4-1 combines with J gene TRBJ1-6; TRBD1 matches at 9 bases. The CDR3 length is 20 residues. The J segment lost 8 bases and the V segment lost 3 bases, leaving 20 bases of the junction unmatched. Germline loops: CDR1 MGHRA, CDR2 YSYEKL. The CDR3 sequence is CASSQYRDREYRARYSPLHF. The DNA for the CDR3 is TGCGCCAGCAGCCAGTATCGGGACAGGGAATACCGTGCACGATATTCACCCCTCCACTTT.

The V and J genes are TRBV6-6 and TRBJ2-1; 11 bases match TRBD2. CDR3 length equals 15 residues. Looked up from germline, CDR1 is MNHNY and CDR2 is SVGAGI (reference sequence). Trimming removed 4 bases from V and 4 bases from J; junction bases left unmatched: 3. CDR3 DNA sequence: TGTGCCAGCAGTTTTACTAGCGGGAGATACAATGAGCAGTTCTTC. This sequence encodes CASSFTSGRYNEQFF.

In its sample, this clone was seen once. The chain uses TRBV4-1 and TRBJ1-1; the D is unclear. This CDR3 comprises 15 residues. V was trimmed by 6 bases and J by 1 base, leaving 15 bases between them. In germline, CDR1 is MGHRA, CDR2 YSYEKL. The CDR3 region is CASRQPGGKNTEAFF. CDR3 sequence (DNA): TGCGCCAGCAGACAACCAGGAGGGAAGAACACTGAAGCTTTCTTT.

This chain connects TRBV28 to TRBJ1-5, with 9 bases matching TRBD1. This CDR3 comprises 17 residues. V dropped 1 base and J dropped 7; count of bases not matched to a gene: 11. Germline assignment: CDR1 MDHEN and CDR2 SYDVKM. The CDR3: CASSLLSNWDREQPQHF. For the CDR3, the DNA is TGTGCCAGCAGTTTATTAAGTAACTGGGACAGGGAACAGCCCCAGCATTTT.

V gene TRBV3-1 (or the pseudogene TRBV3-2) combines with J gene TRBJ1-5; possibly TRBD1 for D (6 bases). V lost 5 bases to trimming and J lost 3 bases, with 11 bases between them. Germline loops: CDR1 LGHDT, CDR2 YNNKEL (reference sequence). The CDR3 runs to 14 residues. CDR3: CASSLGQFNQPQHF. Here the CDR3 DNA reads TGTGCCAGCAGCTTAGGACAGTTCAATCAGCCCCAGCATTTT.

This clone was observed a handful of times. V and J are TRBV27 and TRBJ2-7; D remains ambiguous. The CDR3 is 13 residues long. Between the trimmed V and J ends, which lost 2 bases and 7 bases, there was a span of 12 bases. From germline, CDR1 is MNHEY and CDR2 SMNVEV (reference sequence). This CDR3 reads CASSLNWAYEQYF. The CDR3 DNA follows: TGTGCCAGCAGTTTAAATTGGGCTTATGAGCAGTACTTC.